The 22 T cell receptor beta chains below all came from one sample that was sequenced in a study of T cell responses to AZD1222 COVID-19 vaccine. The table came from immunoSEQ multiplex PCR; TCRdb's copy has only in-frame clones and leaves some out. Among around 180,000 clones listed, more than 80% were seen once. Sequenced material: peripheral blood, taken on day 0 of AZD1222 vaccination. The receptors derive from an adult in good health.

The chain links TRBV7-9 to TRBJ2-4; D is perhaps TRBD1 or TRBD2 (5 bases each). V lost 1 base and J lost 4, with 8 bases in between. Germline V gene sequence: CDR1 SEHNR, CDR2 FQNEAQ (reference sequence). The CDR3 extends over 14 amino acids. CDR3 nucleotides: TGTGCCAGCAGCTTAGGGGACCTTAAAAACATTCAGTACTTC. This translates into CASSLGDLKNIQYF.

This clone occurred a few times. J is TRBJ1-3 and V is TRBV3-1 (or the pseudogene TRBV3-2); D possibly corresponds to TRBD1 (6 bases). The V gene's germline CDR1 is LGHDT and CDR2 YNNKEL (reference sequence). V shed 1 base and J shed 1 base, with 8 bases lying between them. This CDR3 comprises 15 residues. In DNA form, the CDR3 reads TGTGCCAGCAGCCAAGGCAGGGGATCTGGAAACACCATATATTTT. This encodes CASSQGRGSGNTIYF.

This clone was recorded only once. V is TRBV30 and J is TRBJ1-3, with D tentatively TRBD1 (5 bases). The CDR3 length is 16 residues. V lost 3 bases to trimming and J lost 3 bases, with 18 bases between them. Germline assignment: CDR1 GTSNPN and CDR2 SVGIG (reference sequence). The CDR3 nucleotides read TGTGCCTGGAGAGGGGCAGGGTCGATATATGGAAACACCATATATTTT. Translating it yields CAWRGAGSIYGNTIYF.

This chain uses TRBV20-1 with TRBJ2-1; D gene ambiguous. Germline CDR1 DFQATT, CDR2 SNEGSKA (reference sequence). The V and J ends lost 3 bases and 0 bases respectively, with 6 bases between them. This CDR3 has 13 residues. As DNA, the CDR3 is TGCAGTGCTAGTAAGAGCTCCTACAATGAGCAGTTCTTC. The encoded protein is CSASKSSYNEQFF.

The rearrangement joins TRBV19 to TRBJ1-4, with D uncertain. V was clipped by 7 bases and J by 8 bases, with 17 bases between them. CDR3 length: 14 amino acids. The germline V gene has CDR1 LNHDA and CDR2 SQIVND (reference sequence). CDR3 in DNA: TGTGCCAGTACGTTACGGGAAGACGAGGAAAAACTGTTTTTT. Protein product: CASTLREDEEKLFF.

The chain is built from TRBV3-1 (or the pseudogene TRBV3-2) and TRBJ2-1, with D perhaps matching TRBD2 (7 bases). CDR1 and CDR2 (germline): LGHDT, YNNKEL (reference sequence). V was trimmed by 2 bases and J by 14 bases, leaving 13 bases between them. The CDR3 is 12 residues long. The CDR3: CASSQSEGGKFF. CDR3 bases: TGTGCCAGCAGCCAATCGGAGGGGGGGAAGTTCTTC.

The V gene is TRBV19, the J gene TRBJ1-2, with D possibly matching TRBD1 (6 bases). Germline V CDR1 and CDR2: LNHDA, SQIVND (reference sequence). Trimming removed 3 bases from V and 3 bases from J, with 8 bases in between. The CDR3 covers 13 residues. CDR3 bases: TGTGCCAGTAGTATTCAGGGGTACTATGGCTACACCTTC. Translation: CASSIQGYYGYTF.

The chain links TRBV24-1 to TRBJ2-2, with D tentatively TRBD1 or TRBD2 (5 bases each). The CDR3 is 13 amino acids. V lost 11 bases and J 0 bases, leaving 9 bases between the germline ends. CDR1 is KGHDR and CDR2 is SFDVKD in the germline V gene. As DNA, the CDR3 is TGTGCCAGCCGGGACCCGAACACCGGGGAGCTGTTTTTT. Protein sequence: CASRDPNTGELFF.

V is TRBV6-5 and J is TRBJ1-4; no clear D. Germline V gene lookup returns CDR1 MNHEY and CDR2 SVGAGI. Trimming stripped 5 bases from V and 3 bases from J, with 7 bases between. This CDR3 comprises 13 residues. The CDR3 is CASSISANEKLFF. CDR3 DNA: TGTGCCAGCAGTATATCAGCTAATGAAAAACTGTTTTTT.

The chain recombines TRBV4-2 with TRBJ2-3, with TRBD2 matching 10 bases. The length of the CDR3 is 16 residues. With V trimmed by 5 bases and J by 0 bases, 5 bases remained unmatched. Per the germline V gene, CDR1 is LGHNA and CDR2 is YNFKEQ. The CDR3 DNA follows: TGTGCCAGCAGCATCAGGACTAGCGGAAGCACAGATACGCAGTATTTT. It is translated as CASSIRTSGSTDTQYF.

This chain links TRBV6-6 with TRBJ1-2; possibly TRBD1 for D (5 bases). CDR1 is MNHNY, CDR2 SVGAGI, per germline (reference sequence). With 4 bases removed from V and 4 bases from J, the gap between germline ends came to 10 bases. The CDR3 consists of 13 residues. In DNA form, the CDR3 reads TGTGCCAGCAGTTCAACAGGAGTCTATGGCTACACCTTC. Translating gives CASSSTGVYGYTF.

V and J are TRBV30 and TRBJ1-3; D is perhaps TRBD1 (6 bases). Trimming shortened V by 0 bases and J by 0 bases, and 15 bases separated the two germline ends. The CDR3 spans 17 residues. Germline V gene data show CDR1 as GTSNPN and CDR2 as SVGIG (reference sequence). The CDR3, as DNA: TGTGCCTGGAGTGTAGGGGGGGTAGGGCCCTCTGGAAACACCATATATTTT. Translation: CAWSVGGVGPSGNTIYF.

The rearrangement links TRBV29-1 to TRBJ1-1; 7 nucleotides line up with TRBD1. Germline loops: CDR1 SQVTM, CDR2 ANQGSEA. The CDR3 extends over 12 amino acids. After removal of 4 bases from V and 5 bases from J, the junction contained 4 bases not matched to a gene. The CDR3 sequence: CSVGQGGTEAFF. The DNA of the CDR3 is TGCAGCGTTGGACAGGGCGGAACTGAAGCTTTCTTT. The variable domain in full, with the rest retrieved from reference TRBV29-1 and TRBJ1-1, is SAVISQKPSRDICQRGTSLTIQCQVDSQVTMMFWYRQQPGQSLTLIATANQGSEATYESGFVIDKFPISRPNLTFSTLTVSNMSPEDSSIYLCSVGQGGTEAFFGQGTRLTVV.

The chain recombines TRBV2 with TRBJ2-7; D is unresolved. V lost 3 bases and J 3 bases, leaving 6 bases between the germline ends. The CDR3 totals 12 residues. Per the germline V gene, CDR1 is SNHLY and CDR2 is FYNNEI. The CDR3 DNA follows: TGTGCCAGCAGTGATTCATACTACGAGCAGTACTTC. Residues: CASSDSYYEQYF.

The V and J genes are TRBV9 and TRBJ2-3; 10 bases align to TRBD2. J was trimmed by 4 bases and V by 1 base; bases with no gene match: 3. CDR1 and CDR2 from the germline V gene are SGDLS and YYNGEE. There are 15 residues in the CDR3. CDR3 coding DNA: TGTGCCAGCAGCGTAACTAGCGGGGTTGCAGATACGCAGTATTTT. It translates to CASSVTSGVADTQYF.

V gene TRBV3-1 (or the pseudogene TRBV3-2) combines with J gene TRBJ2-7; D is ambiguous. The CDR3 is 17 amino acids. CDR1 and CDR2 from the germline V gene are LGHDT and YNNKEL (reference sequence). Deletions cut 0 bases from V and 0 bases from J, with 15 bases between. The CDR3 spells CASSQDKLGQASYEQYF. The CDR3 nucleotides read TGTGCCAGCAGCCAAGATAAATTAGGGCAGGCCTCCTACGAGCAGTACTTC.

This clone was detected only a few times. This rearrangement joins TRBV7-8 to TRBJ1-3; TRBD1 agrees at 7 bases. CDR1 and CDR2 (germline): SGHVS, FQNEAQ. CDR3 length: 17 residues. The V gene end was trimmed by 2 bases and the J gene end by 0 bases; junction bases not matched to a gene: 7. Here the CDR3 DNA reads TGTGCCAGCAGCTTATCACAGGGGTATAGCTCTGGAAACACCATATATTTT. It specifies CASSLSQGYSSGNTIYF.

This clone was seen more than once but under ten times. V usage is TRBV18 and J usage is TRBJ1-5, with D hard to call. The CDR3 extends over 15 amino acids. Trimming removed 5 bases from V and 1 base from J, with 12 bases in between. Germline CDR1 is KGHSH and CDR2 is LQKENI. CDR3: CASSYSGLSNQPQHF. In nucleotides, the CDR3 is TGTGCCAGCTCATATTCGGGGTTGAGCAATCAGCCCCAGCATTTT.

This chain connects TRBV19 to TRBJ2-2, with D possibly being TRBD1 (6 bases). The V gene's germline CDR1 is LNHDA and CDR2 SQIVND (reference sequence). The CDR3 consists of 15 residues. V lost 4 bases and J 1 base, leaving 10 bases between the germline ends. This CDR3 is CASSTQGMNTGELFF. The CDR3 DNA sequence: TGTGCCAGTAGTACACAGGGTATGAACACCGGGGAGCTGTTTTTT.

V usage is TRBV6-2 or TRBV6-3 and J usage is TRBJ1-5; D not certain. Trimming shortened V by 6 bases and J by 0 bases, and 12 bases separated the two germline ends. CDR1 is MNHEY and CDR2 is SVGEGT in the germline V gene. CDR3 length: 15 amino acids. CDR3 sequence reads: CASSPRENSNQPQHF. The CDR3 DNA is TGTGCCAGCAGCCCGAGAGAGAATAGCAATCAGCCCCAGCATTTT.

The genes are TRBV9 and TRBJ1-4; a possible D gene is TRBD1 (6 bases). CDR1 is SGDLS and CDR2 is YYNGEE in the germline V gene. This CDR3 region has 18 residues. Trimming shortened V by 0 bases and J by 5 bases, and 20 bases separated the two germline ends. The CDR3: CASSVDPGGTTRNEKLFF. CDR3 nucleotide sequence: TGTGCCAGCAGCGTAGACCCCGGGGGCACGACCCGGAATGAAAAACTGTTTTTT.

The chain couples TRBV27 to TRBJ2-1; D assignment may be TRBD1 or TRBD2 (5 bases each). V gave up 5 bases and J gave up 6 bases, with 14 bases separating them. The length of the CDR3 is 14 residues. Germline CDR1 MNHEY, CDR2 SMNVEV (reference sequence). The CDR3: CASSLARGSNEQFF. As DNA, the CDR3 is TGTGCCAGCAGTCTCGCCCGGGGCTCCAATGAGCAGTTCTTC.